Listed here are 25 T cell receptor beta chains from one sample, sequenced in a study of T cells in localized non-small cell lung cancer. Only in-frame clones appear in the TCRdb table, and some are missing; sequencing was by immunoSEQ multiplex PCR. Of fewer than 40,000 clones in the sample, 88% were seen once. The sample was peripheral blood mononuclear cells, taken before any cancer treatment. These receptors were taken from a woman aged 35 to 69 with stage III lung adenocarcinoma.

The chain combines TRBV14 with TRBJ2-7, with 11 positions matching TRBD2. The germline gives CDR1 SGHDN, CDR2 FVKESK. V trimming: 4 bases; J trimming: 6 bases; junction bases outside the gene matches: 14. CDR3 length equals 17 residues. CDR3: CASSRRMGGTSGVEQYF. The CDR3 nucleotides read TGTGCCAGCAGCCGCCGGATGGGAGGGACTAGCGGTGTCGAGCAGTACTTC. Complete variable domain (other parts from reference TRBV14 and TRBJ2-7): EAGVTQFPSHSVIEKGQTVTLRCDPISGHDNLYWYRRVMGKEIKFLLHFVKESKQDESGMPNNRFLAERTGGTYSTLKVQPAELEDSGVYFCASSRRMGGTSGVEQYFGPGTRLTVT.

This chain joins TRBV5-1 and TRBJ2-6; no reliable D call. Trimming removed 0 bases at V and 0 bases at J, with 13 bases between. The CDR3 loop spans 18 amino acids. Germline CDR1 SGHRS, CDR2 YFSETQ. CDR3 bases: TGCGCCAGCAGCTTGGCCGCCAGGTTCGGCTCTGGGGCCAACGTCCTGACTTTC. It is translated as CASSLAARFGSGANVLTF.

The chain links TRBV18 to TRBJ2-2; TRBD1 agrees at 8 bases. This CDR3 has 17 residues. Losses at the gene ends were 3 bases for V and 6 bases for J; bases not matched to a gene: 12. Germline-derived CDR1 and CDR2 are KGHSH and LQKENI. The CDR3 region is CASSPGQATLTAGELFF. DNA for the CDR3: TGTGCCAGCTCACCGGGACAGGCAACCTTGACGGCCGGGGAGCTGTTTTTT.

This sequence joins TRBV19 and TRBJ1-4, with a tentative D call TRBD1 (5 bases). Germline CDR1 and CDR2: LNHDA and SQIVND (reference sequence). The CDR3 has 16 residues. V was trimmed by 5 bases and J by 1 base, leaving 14 bases between them. The chain's CDR3 is CASSSLGRLTNEKLFF. The CDR3 bases are TGTGCCAGTAGTTCCCTGGGACGTCTAACTAATGAAAAACTGTTTTTT. Full variable domain (missing parts from reference TRBV19 and TRBJ1-4): DGGITQSPKYLFRKEGQNVTLSCEQNLNHDAMYWYRQDPGQGLRLIYYSQIVNDFQKGDIAEGYSVSREKKESFPLTVTSAQKNPTAFYLCASSSLGRLTNEKLFFGSGTQLSVL.

This chain uses TRBV27 with TRBJ2-1; D is possibly TRBD1 (6 bases). CDR3 length: 14 amino acids. Germline loops: CDR1 MNHEY, CDR2 SMNVEV (reference sequence). V lost 6 bases, J lost 1 base, and 10 bases lay in between. CDR3 region: CASSRQGSYNEQFF. The CDR3 DNA is TGTGCCAGCAGCCGGCAGGGGTCCTACAATGAGCAGTTCTTC.

The gene calls are TRBV7-2 and TRBJ1-1, with 7 nucleotides matching TRBD1. CDR1 is SGHTA, CDR2 FQGNSA, per germline. The J segment lost 1 base and the V segment lost 4 bases, leaving 3 bases of the junction unmatched. CDR3 length: 14 amino acids. The CDR3 here is CASSYRTGNTEAFF. CDR3 bases: TGTGCCAGCAGCTATAGGACAGGGAACACTGAAGCTTTCTTT.

The chain employs TRBV11-1 and TRBJ1-2; TRBD1 might be the D (5 bases). The CDR3 is made up of 14 amino acids. Trimming stripped 0 bases from V and 1 base from J, with 6 bases between. Germline V CDR1 and CDR2: SGHAT, FQDESV (reference sequence). The CDR3 is CASSLAGHNYGYTF. For the CDR3, the DNA is TGTGCCAGCAGCTTAGCCGGACATAACTATGGCTACACCTTC. Drawing the rest from reference TRBV11-1 and TRBJ1-2, the complete variable domain is EAEVAQSPRYKITEKSQAVAFWCDPISGHATLYWYRQILGQGPELLVQFQDESVVDDSQLPKDRFSAERLKGVDSTLKIQPAELGDSAMYLCASSLAGHNYGYTFGSGTRLTVV.

This sequence joins TRBV7-2 and TRBJ2-1, with 7 bases matching TRBD1. Germline V lookup: CDR1 SGHTA, CDR2 FQGNSA. V trimming: 5 bases; J trimming: 7 bases; junction bases outside the gene matches: 11. This CDR3 has 15 amino acids. As DNA, the CDR3 is TGTGCCAGCAGCGCCCCGGGACAACAGGGGAATGAGCAGTTCTTC. As protein: CASSAPGQQGNEQFF.

V and J are TRBV18 and TRBJ1-4, with D perhaps matching TRBD1 (6 bases). V was clipped by 3 bases and J by 1 base, with 9 bases between them. Germline V CDR1 and CDR2: KGHSH, LQKENI. The length of the CDR3 is 15 residues. CDR3 in amino acids: CASSPRTETNEKLFF. The CDR3 DNA sequence: TGTGCCAGCTCACCCCGGACAGAAACTAATGAAAAACTGTTTTTT.

The chain carries TRBV19 and TRBJ1-3; 7 bases are shared with TRBD1. J gave up 0 bases and V 5 bases, and 10 bases lay outside the gene matches. Germline assignment: CDR1 LNHDA and CDR2 SQIVND (reference sequence). This CDR3 comprises 17 residues. CDR3 in DNA: TGTGCCAGTAGTGCGGCCATGGACAGGAGCTCTGGAAACACCATATATTTT. It codes for CASSAAMDRSSGNTIYF.

The chain carries TRBV9 and TRBJ1-3; D is unresolved. The CDR3 covers 16 residues. Trimming took 0 bases from V and 4 from J, leaving 14 bases between them. Germline V gene data show CDR1 as SGDLS and CDR2 as YYNGEE. The CDR3: CASSVGEDLQGNTIYF. In nucleotides, the CDR3 is TGTGCCAGCAGCGTAGGGGAGGACCTGCAGGGAAACACCATATATTTT.

The chain has TRBV6-5 and TRBJ2-4; no clear D gene. Trimming stripped 6 bases from V and 0 bases from J, with 6 bases between. This CDR3 is 13 amino acids long. CDR1 MNHEY and CDR2 SVGAGI come from the germline V gene. The CDR3 nucleotides read TGTGCCAGCAGAAGGGAAGCCAAAAACATTCAGTACTTC. As protein: CASRREAKNIQYF.

The DNA of the CDR3 is TGTGCCAGCAGTGAATGGGTCGGTACAGGGGATGAGGGCTACACCTTC. It encodes CASSEWVGTGDEGYTF. V and J are TRBV6-1 and TRBJ1-2, with 7 positions matching TRBD1. The J segment lost 8 bases and the V segment lost 2 bases, leaving 14 bases of the junction unmatched. Looked up from germline, CDR1 is MNHNS and CDR2 is SASEGT. There are 16 residues in the CDR3.

This clone is a singleton in its sample. A read error may account for a junction end that differs from germline. The rearrangement joins TRBV9 to TRBJ2-2, with a tentative D call TRBD2 (5 bases). The CDR3 extends over 15 amino acids. Germline CDR1 and CDR2: SGDLS and YYNGEE. CDR3: CASSVEWEKHRGAVF. CDR3 DNA sequence: TGTGCCAGCAGCGTAGAATGGGAGAAACACCGGGGAGCTGTTTTT.

The rearrangement links TRBV5-5 to TRBJ2-1; 9 positions agree with TRBD2. Germline CDR1 is SGHKS and CDR2 is YYEKEE (reference sequence). The CDR3 has 14 residues. Trimming removed 4 bases from V and 5 bases from J; junction bases left unmatched: 4. The CDR3 region is CASSGVAGDNEQFF. The CDR3 DNA follows: TGTGCCAGCAGCGGAGTAGCGGGGGACAATGAGCAGTTCTTC.

The chain combines TRBV19 with TRBJ1-5, with a tentative D call TRBD1 (5 bases). V dropped 7 bases and J dropped 7 bases, with 17 bases sitting between them. Germline V gene data show CDR1 as LNHDA and CDR2 as SQIVND (reference sequence). CDR3 length: 14 residues. CDR3 region: CASTLPGVTQPQHF. As DNA, the CDR3 is TGTGCCAGTACCCTTCCGGGGGTCACACAGCCCCAGCATTTT.

Concerning this clone: Other nucleotide sequences from this sample produce the same CDR3. V gene TRBV5-1 combines with J gene TRBJ2-5, with D possibly matching TRBD2 (6 bases). The CDR3 covers 14 residues. Germline lookup yields CDR1 SGHRS and CDR2 YFSETQ. V lost 0 bases and J 5 bases, leaving 11 bases between the germline ends. The CDR3 sequence is CASSLGPGEETQYF. The CDR3 nucleotides are TGCGCCAGCAGCTTGGGGCCGGGGGAGGAGACCCAGTACTTC. The whole variable domain, filled in from reference TRBV5-1 and TRBJ2-5, reads KAGVTQTPRYLIKTRGQQVTLSCSPISGHRSVSWYQQTPGQGLQFLFEYFSETQRNKGNFPGRFSGRQFSNSRSEMNVSTLELGDSALYLCASSLGPGEETQYFGPGTRLLVL.

The chain employs TRBV19 and TRBJ2-2; possibly TRBD1 for D (5 bases). V gave up 5 bases and J gave up 1 base, with 8 bases separating them. Germline V gene data show CDR1 as LNHDA and CDR2 as SQIVND (reference sequence). The CDR3 loop spans 14 amino acids. For the CDR3, the DNA is TGTGCCAGTAGTCTGGGGCGGAACACCGGGGAGCTGTTTTTT. It translates to CASSLGRNTGELFF.

The chain carries TRBV2 and TRBJ1-2, with unresolved D. The V end lost 2 bases, the J end lost 4 bases, and 14 bases lay between the germline ends. The CDR3 spans 15 residues. CDR1 SNHLY and CDR2 FYNNEI come from the germline V gene. CDR3 protein: CASSEKAASGYGYTF. The CDR3 DNA sequence: TGTGCCAGCAGTGAAAAGGCGGCCTCGGGCTATGGCTACACCTTC.

The chain links TRBV6-1 to TRBJ2-7; D is undetermined. The germline gives CDR1 MNHNS, CDR2 SASEGT. This CDR3 has 13 residues. With 6 bases removed from V and 4 bases from J, the gap between germline ends came to 13 bases. The CDR3 DNA follows: TGTGCCAGCAGCTTTGGACGGGTTTACGAGCAGTACTTC. Translating gives CASSFGRVYEQYF.

The V call is TRBV6-5, the J call TRBJ1-5; weak D call: TRBD1 (5 bases). Trimming removed 0 bases at V and 4 bases at J, with 7 bases between. CDR3 size: 14 residues. Looked up from germline, CDR1 is MNHEY and CDR2 is SVGAGI. In nucleotides, the CDR3 is TGTGCCAGCAGTTACTCGGGGGGTAATCAGCCCCAGCATTTT. Translating gives CASSYSGGNQPQHF.

The genes are TRBV19 and TRBJ2-5, with 7 positions matching TRBD1. From germline, CDR1 is LNHDA and CDR2 SQIVND (reference sequence). The trim removed 3 bases at V and 2 bases at J, leaving 12 bases unmatched. CDR3 size: 17 residues. CDR3 region: CASSIGVGGDLQETQYF. Written as DNA, the CDR3 is TGTGCCAGTAGTATTGGGGTAGGGGGCGACCTGCAAGAGACCCAGTACTTC.

The chain employs TRBV28 and TRBJ1-1; D uncertain. The V gene's germline CDR1 is MDHEN and CDR2 SYDVKM. V was shortened by 5 bases and J by 12 bases, with 13 bases between the two germline ends. The CDR3 contains 11 residues. CDR3 DNA sequence: TGTGCCAGCAGTATCGCGCCGACGACTTTCTTT. Translated: CASSIAPTTFF.

The rearrangement uses TRBV19 and TRBJ2-4; D ambiguous. This CDR3 has 16 residues. Germline CDR1 LNHDA, CDR2 SQIVND (reference sequence). V lost 2 bases, J lost 0 bases, and 11 bases lay in between. In nucleotides, the CDR3 is TGTGCCAGTAGTATATCGGCCCCCTTAGCCAAAAACATTCAGTACTTC. It translates to CASSISAPLAKNIQYF.

This sequence joins TRBV5-1 and TRBJ1-2; 7 nucleotides line up with TRBD1. CDR3 length: 16 residues. The germline V gene has CDR1 SGHRS and CDR2 YFSETQ. The J segment lost 3 bases and the V segment lost 4 bases, leaving 12 bases of the junction unmatched. The CDR3 coding sequence is TGCGCCAGCAGCCCTGACCGACAGGGCCTATACTATGGCTACACCTTC. Encoded protein: CASSPDRQGLYYGYTF.